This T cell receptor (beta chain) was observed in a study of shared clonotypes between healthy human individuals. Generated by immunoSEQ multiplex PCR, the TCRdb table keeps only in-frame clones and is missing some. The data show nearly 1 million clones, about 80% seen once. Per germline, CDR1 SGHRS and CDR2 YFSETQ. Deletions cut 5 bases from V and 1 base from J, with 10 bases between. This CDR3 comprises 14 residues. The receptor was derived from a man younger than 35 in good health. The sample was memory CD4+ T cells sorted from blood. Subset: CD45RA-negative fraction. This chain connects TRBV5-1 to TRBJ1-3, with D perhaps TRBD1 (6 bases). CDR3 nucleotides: TGCGCCAGCAGTAACAGGGAGTCTGGAAACACCATATATTTT. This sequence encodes CASSNRESGNTIYF.